This TCR beta chain was sequenced in a study of tissue T cells after allogeneic stem cell transplantation. The method was immunoSEQ multiplex PCR; TCRdb's version includes in-frame clones alone and lacks a portion of them. The sample gives about 11,000 clones, more than 30% of which show up once; 1.5% to 2% is in the top ten. About this clone: The germline and genes are mouse ones. The read stops 1 residue short of the end of the CDR3; the missing end is completed from the germline J gene.

Specified time point: mouse harvest day 7 after allogeneic transplant. The graft held 10^6 splenic CD5+ T cells and 10^7 T-cell-depleted bone marrow cells. This CDR3 has 11 residues. The germline V gene has CDR1 KGHPV and CDR2 FQNQEV (reference sequence). Germline trimming cut 3 bases from V and 10 bases from J; bases unmatched to any gene: 1. The sequence was obtained from a female BALB/c mouse given C57BL/6 T cells with graft-versus-host disease after an allogeneic hematopoietic cell transplant. V gene TRBV26 combines with J gene TRBJ1-1; TRBD1 matches at 8 bases. The sample comprised skin. The sequenced CDR3 bases are TGTGCCAGCAGTCTCACAGGGGGAGTCTTC. It translates to CASSLTGGVF. The full CDR3 protein is CASSLTGGVFF.